The next 23 T cell receptor beta chains were all read from a single sample in a study of Ad26.COV2.S vaccination and SARS-CoV-2 variants. Indicated treatment: roughly 20 received Ad26.COV2.S at low or high dose, single or two shots; about 5 received placebo; per-sample allocation not given. Collection of samples fell on day 63 after the first vaccine or placebo injection. Clones were read by immunoSEQ multiplex PCR, and TCRdb kept only the in-frame ones, dropping some. The data hold approximately 420,000 clones, with about 85% observed a single time. Source: peripheral blood, taken in a trial of Ad26.COV2.S vaccine versus placebo. The source is a person aged 18-60 years who received the Ad26.COV2.S COVID-19 vaccine or a placebo.

This clone is a singleton in its sample. The chain uses TRBV14 and TRBJ1-1, with 7 bases identical to TRBD1. With V trimmed by 1 base and J by 0 bases, 2 bases remained unmatched. This CDR3 has 15 amino acids. Germline V gene data show CDR1 as SGHDN and CDR2 as FVKESK. Written as DNA, the CDR3 is TGTGCCAGCAGCCAAGGGGACAGAATGAACACTGAAGCTTTCTTT. This encodes CASSQGDRMNTEAFF.

The chain is built from TRBV6-6 and TRBJ2-7; weak D call: TRBD1 (6 bases). This CDR3 spans 15 amino acids. Trimming shortened V by 11 bases and J by 1 base, and 21 bases separated the two germline ends. Germline loops: CDR1 MNHNY, CDR2 SVGAGI (reference sequence). The CDR3 spells CAWPPQGKKSYEQYF. The CDR3 nucleotides are TGTGCCTGGCCCCCGCAGGGGAAGAAGTCCTACGAGCAGTACTTC.

The rearrangement uses TRBV5-6 and TRBJ2-7; possible D gene TRBD1, 5 bases. CDR3 length: 16 amino acids. Germline CDR1 reads SGHDT; CDR2 reads YYEEEE. V was clipped by 4 bases and J by 0 bases, with 17 bases between them. CDR3 sequence reads: CASSTVVRATSYEQYF. The CDR3 DNA reads TGTGCCAGCAGCACCGTAGTCAGGGCGACCTCCTACGAGCAGTACTTC.

The chain joins TRBV24-1 to TRBJ2-7; the match to TRBD1 covers 9 bases. The CDR3 extends over 15 amino acids. V lost 4 bases to trimming and J lost 2 bases; unmatched junction nucleotides: 5. Germline V gene sequence: CDR1 KGHDR, CDR2 SFDVKD. The CDR3 sequence: CATSDTGTGPYEQYF. DNA for the CDR3: TGTGCCACCAGTGACACCGGGACAGGGCCCTACGAGCAGTACTTC.

The rearrangement links TRBV11-2 to TRBJ1-3, with TRBD1 matching over 7 bases. Per the germline V gene, CDR1 is SGHAT and CDR2 is FQNNGV. The CDR3 contains 16 residues. Unmatched junction bases numbered 5, after V lost 1 base and J lost 2 bases. CDR3 DNA sequence: TGTGCCAGCAGCTTAGTACGGGACAGCCCTGGAAACACCATATATTTT. Protein: CASSLVRDSPGNTIYF.

This sequence joins TRBV2 and TRBJ1-2; TRBD1 aligns across 9 bases. Trimming cost V 6 bases and J 5 bases; bases outside gene matches: 13. Per the germline V gene, CDR1 is SNHLY and CDR2 is FYNNEI. The CDR3 is 16 amino acids. CDR3 protein: CASRAGTGPTIYGYTF. The CDR3 region has the DNA TGTGCCAGCAGAGCCGGGACAGGGCCAACCATTTATGGCTACACCTTC.

This chain uses TRBV5-1 with TRBJ1-4, with TRBD1 as a possible D gene (5 bases). Germline V gene lookup returns CDR1 SGHRS and CDR2 YFSETQ. CDR3 size: 14 residues. Trimming took 0 bases from V and 8 from J, leaving 11 bases between them. CDR3 residues: CASSLGVGREKLFF. The CDR3 DNA sequence: TGCGCCAGCAGCTTGGGTGTGGGGCGCGAAAAACTGTTTTTT.

CDR3 region: CASSYSTQQPNYGYTF. The CDR3 nucleotides read TGTGCCAGCAGTTACTCGACACAGCAGCCTAACTATGGCTACACCTTC. The chain joins TRBV6-5 to TRBJ1-2; D is unclear. V shed 0 bases and J shed 0 bases, with 11 bases lying between them. The CDR3 runs 16 residues. From germline, CDR1 is MNHEY and CDR2 SVGAGI.

V and J are TRBV6-1 and TRBJ2-5, with D possibly called TRBD1 or TRBD2 (6 bases each). The CDR3 extends over 14 amino acids. From germline, CDR1 is MNHNS and CDR2 SASEGT. Deletions cut 3 bases from V and 5 bases from J, with 13 bases between. In nucleotides, the CDR3 is TGTGCCAGCAGTGACGGGGGCGTAAGGGAGACCCAGTACTTC. This translates into CASSDGGVRETQYF.

The genes are TRBV18 and TRBJ1-2, with 12 bases aligning to TRBD1. This CDR3 has 18 residues. Unmatched junction bases numbered 14, after V lost 3 bases and J lost 6 bases. Germline V gene sequence: CDR1 KGHSH, CDR2 LQKENI. As DNA, the CDR3 is TGTGCCAGCTCACCTCTCCCGGGACAGGGGGCTTTTATGAATGGCTACACCTTC. This gives the protein CASSPLPGQGAFMNGYTF.

V gene TRBV10-2 combines with J gene TRBJ1-1, with no clear D. This CDR3 is built from 15 residues. The V gene's germline CDR1 is WSHSY and CDR2 SAAADI. Trimming stripped 1 base from V and 2 bases from J, with 11 bases between. For the CDR3, the DNA is TGCGCCAGCAGTGAGTATCGGGCTATCAACACTGAAGCTTTCTTT. Protein product: CASSEYRAINTEAFF.

The rearrangement uses TRBV24-1 and TRBJ1-1, with D maybe TRBD1 (6 bases). Germline lookup yields CDR1 KGHDR and CDR2 SFDVKD. CDR3 size: 13 residues. V lost 6 bases to trimming and J lost 5 bases, with 12 bases between them. The CDR3 DNA reads as TGTGCCACCAGTTACGCACAGGGTACTGAAGCTTTCTTT. Translated: CATSYAQGTEAFF.

The V and J genes are TRBV7-2 and TRBJ1-2; possibly TRBD1 for D (5 bases). Trimming left V 5 bases short and J 4 bases short, with 11 bases between. Germline CDR1 reads SGHTA; CDR2 reads FQGNSA. The length of the CDR3 is 13 residues. Written as DNA, the CDR3 is TGTGCCAGCAGCGAAGCAGGGATCTATGGCTACACCTTC. Translation gives CASSEAGIYGYTF.

The chain recombines TRBV4-3 with TRBJ1-4; perhaps TRBD1 as D (6 bases). The CDR3 loop spans 14 amino acids. V was shortened by 0 bases and J by 13 bases, with 15 bases between the two germline ends. Germline V gene lookup returns CDR1 LGHNA and CDR2 YSLEER. The CDR3 bases are TGCGCCAGCAGCCAAGATGGTGGGCAGGGGAGACTGTTTTTT. It encodes CASSQDGGQGRLFF.

The chain links TRBV7-2 to TRBJ1-1, with D hard to call. V lost 1 base and J lost 1, with 4 bases in between. The CDR3 is 13 amino acids. CDR1 is SGHTA, CDR2 FQGNSA, per germline. This chain's CDR3 is CASSLVGNTEAFF. The CDR3 coding sequence is TGTGCCAGCAGCTTAGTGGGGAACACTGAAGCTTTCTTT.

The genes are TRBV12-3 or TRBV12-4 and TRBJ2-4; possibly TRBD2 for D (6 bases). CDR3 length equals 13 residues. Trimming shortened V by 6 bases and J by 10 bases, and 16 bases separated the two germline ends. The CDR3 region has the DNA TGTGCCAGCAGACCTATCGGGACTCCGATTCAGTACTTC. The encoded protein is CASRPIGTPIQYF.

The rearrangement links TRBV5-1 to TRBJ1-4, with D unresolved. Germline V gene lookup returns CDR1 SGHRS and CDR2 YFSETQ. Between the trimmed V and J ends, which lost 5 bases and 6 bases, there was a span of 14 bases. There are 14 residues in the CDR3. The CDR3 DNA reads as TGCGCCAGCAGTCCTCTCCCGTCCGATGAAAAACTGTTTTTT. Amino acid sequence: CASSPLPSDEKLFF.

The chain has TRBV6-6 and TRBJ2-1, with 11 bases aligning to TRBD2. The germline gives CDR1 MNHNY, CDR2 SVGAGI (reference sequence). The V segment lost 2 bases and the J segment 9 bases; nucleotides outside the gene matches: 9. The CDR3 consists of 16 residues. CDR3 amino acids: CASSYPHSGGATEQFF. CDR3 sequence (DNA): TGTGCCAGCAGTTACCCCCATAGCGGGGGGGCCACTGAGCAGTTCTTC.

The chain is built from TRBV4-1 and TRBJ2-1, with TRBD1 matching over 12 bases. Germline V gene data show CDR1 as MGHRA and CDR2 as YSYEKL. This CDR3 comprises 16 residues. V trimming: 2 bases; J trimming: 7 bases; junction bases outside the gene matches: 6. The CDR3 loop is CASSQQGQGATNEQFF. The CDR3 DNA reads TGCGCCAGCAGCCAACAGGGACAGGGGGCGACTAATGAGCAGTTCTTC.

J is TRBJ2-7 and V is TRBV11-2, with D maybe TRBD1 (6 bases). Germline V gene sequence: CDR1 SGHAT, CDR2 FQNNGV. The CDR3 sequence is 15 residues long. Trimming removed 4 bases at V and 3 bases at J, with 16 bases between. CDR3 loop: CASSSTRTDYYEQYF. CDR3 sequence (DNA): TGTGCCAGCAGCTCCACCCGGACAGACTACTACGAGCAGTACTTC.

V usage is TRBV6-5 and J usage is TRBJ1-4, with 8 bases fitting TRBD1. CDR1 and CDR2 (germline): MNHEY, SVGAGI. The junction had 7 bases not matched to a gene; V was cut back by 6 bases and J by 4 bases. CDR3 length: 15 residues. The CDR3 is CASRTQGEFNEKLFF. For the CDR3, the DNA is TGTGCCAGCAGGACACAGGGGGAATTTAATGAAAAACTGTTTTTT.

This chain joins TRBV7-9 and TRBJ2-7; 8 bases are a match to TRBD2. V was clipped by 5 bases and J by 6 bases; unmatched bases: 6. Germline CDR1 SEHNR, CDR2 FQNEAQ (reference sequence). CDR3 length: 13 residues. The CDR3, as DNA: TGTGCCAGCAGCCCGCCGGGAGGGAGCGAGCAGTACTTC. It translates to CASSPPGGSEQYF.

The J gene is TRBJ1-1, the V gene TRBV7-9; the D gene is possibly TRBD1 (6 bases). Germline V gene sequence: CDR1 SEHNR, CDR2 FQNEAQ (reference sequence). V dropped 5 bases and J dropped 7 bases, with 14 bases sitting between them. The CDR3 loop spans 13 amino acids. This chain's CDR3 is CASSPGVRSEAFF. The CDR3 bases are TGTGCCAGCAGCCCAGGGGTTCGTAGTGAAGCTTTCTTT.